The next 28 T cell receptor beta chains were all read from a single sample in a study of T cells after yellow fever vaccination (dated by TCRdb to the late 2010s). Interpreted using the paper, the treatment or condition label stands for: live attenuated yellow fever vaccine strain. Libraries were built with 5' RACE. Sequencer: Illumina HiSeq 2500. Using fastp trimming at Q25 and MiXCR clonotype assembly, TCRdb reanalyzed the public sequencing data and kept in-frame beta chains. Identical CDR3 proteins give one entry, which carries the most common genes and DNA. This sample comprises under 600,000 distinct CDR3 sequences, approximately 13% of them detected only once. The biggest ten clones account for 11% to 15% of the sample. The material was PBMCs, obtained on the day of the yellow fever booster vaccination. These TCRs come from a man under 40 who received the YFV17D yellow fever vaccine.

This clonotype was seen only a few times. This sequence joins TRBV7-2 and TRBJ2-5; TRBD2 matches at 8 bases. CDR3 size: 16 residues. Trimming at V came to 0 bases and at J to 5 bases, leaving 8 bases not matched to a gene. Germline values: CDR1 SGHTA, CDR2 FQGNSA. The CDR3 nucleotides read TGTGCCAGCAGCTTAGCAATTAGCGGGACGCTCGAGACCCAGTACTTC. Residues: CASSLAISGTLETQYF.

This clonotype was picked up a small number of times. This chain's CDR3 is CASSFDRGPPYNEQFF. In DNA, the CDR3 is TGTGCCAGCAGCTTCGACAGGGGGCCCCCTTACAATGAGCAGTTCTTC. The chain combines TRBV5-6 with TRBJ2-1; 10 bases map to TRBD1. This CDR3 region has 16 residues. Germline trimming cut 2 bases from V and 4 bases from J; bases unmatched to any gene: 6. Germline CDR1 SGHDT, CDR2 YYEEEE.

The chain links TRBV18 to TRBJ1-1, with D maybe TRBD1 (5 bases). Deletions cut 6 bases from V and 11 bases from J, with 13 bases between. Germline V gene lookup returns CDR1 KGHSH and CDR2 LQKENI. The CDR3 is 11 residues long. The chain's CDR3 is CASSPSQGAFF. CDR3 bases: TGTGCCAGCTCCCCAAGCCAGGGCGCTTTCTTT.

This clonotype was found many times. V usage is TRBV10-2 and J usage is TRBJ2-1; either TRBD1 or TRBD2 may fit D (6 bases each). Germline lookup yields CDR1 WSHSY and CDR2 SAAADI. Trimming stripped 4 bases from V and 1 base from J, with 11 bases between. This CDR3 is 15 amino acids long. CDR3 amino acids: CASSVWGASYNEQFF. CDR3 DNA sequence: TGCGCCAGCAGTGTATGGGGGGCATCCTACAATGAGCAGTTCTTC.

This clonotype was seen at least ten times. The J gene is TRBJ2-1, the V gene TRBV12-3 or TRBV12-4; D not resolved. This CDR3 is 13 amino acids long. V dropped 8 bases and J dropped 6 bases, with 14 bases sitting between them. CDR3 nucleotide sequence: TGTGCCAGCTCCGTCCCGGAGAGCAATGAGCAGTTCTTC. This gives the protein CASSVPESNEQFF.

This clonotype was seen a handful of times. The rearrangement uses TRBV19 and TRBJ2-7; a possible D gene is TRBD2 (5 bases). V was trimmed by 7 bases and J by 3 bases, leaving 16 bases between them. The CDR3 runs 14 residues. Germline CDR1 and CDR2: LNHDA and SQIVND (reference sequence). CDR3 nucleotides: TGTGCCAGTAAGCCCTCTCTAGCTTACTACGAGCAGTACTTC. It specifies CASKPSLAYYEQYF.

The V gene is TRBV15, the J gene TRBJ2-2, with TRBD1 as a possible D gene (5 bases). Trimming removed 0 bases at V and 6 bases at J, with 11 bases between. The CDR3 extends over 15 amino acids. The germline V gene has CDR1 LNHNV and CDR2 YYDKDF (reference sequence). As DNA, the CDR3 is TGTGCCACCAGCAGAGATTTTAAAGGGGCCGGGGAGCTGTTTTTT. It encodes CATSRDFKGAGELFF.

The V and J genes are TRBV11-3 and TRBJ2-7, with D maybe TRBD1 (6 bases). Between the trimmed V and J ends, which lost 2 bases and 2 bases, there was a span of 19 bases. The CDR3 covers 17 residues. Germline lookup yields CDR1 SGHNT and CDR2 YENEEA. This chain's CDR3 is CASSLPPARQAPYEQYF. For the CDR3, the DNA is TGTGCCAGCAGCTTACCCCCAGCGAGACAGGCCCCCTACGAGCAGTACTTC.

This chain links TRBV7-2 with TRBJ2-5, with 9 positions matching TRBD1. The CDR3 contains 16 residues. The V gene end was trimmed by 5 bases and the J gene end by 2 bases; junction bases not matched to a gene: 9. Per germline, CDR1 SGHTA and CDR2 FQGNSA. DNA for the CDR3: TGTGCCAGCAGCGCAGGACAGGGGCCCCGACAAGAGACCCAGTACTTC. This sequence encodes CASSAGQGPRQETQYF.

This clonotype has just a few counts. The chain is built from TRBV5-4 and TRBJ2-5, with TRBD2 identical over 7 bases. Trimming at V came to 0 bases and at J to 5 bases, leaving 4 bases not matched to a gene. This CDR3 contains 14 residues. Germline V gives CDR1 SGHNT, CDR2 YYREEE (reference sequence). The CDR3 DNA follows: TGTGCCAGCAGCTTGGGCGGGAGTGGCGAGACCCAGTACTTC. This gives the protein CASSLGGSGETQYF.

This chain connects TRBV11-2 to TRBJ2-1; D perhaps matches TRBD2 (5 bases). V lost 4 bases and J 8 bases, leaving 9 bases between the germline ends. The germline CDR1 and CDR2 sequences are SGHAT and FQNNGV. The CDR3 contains 12 residues. The CDR3 bases are TGTGCCAGCAGCTACCCCGGGGATGAGCAGTTCTTC. Translated: CASSYPGDEQFF.

This clonotype turned up a few times. The chain uses TRBV5-6 and TRBJ2-1, with 13 bases fitting TRBD2. The CDR3 totals 15 residues. Germline CDR1 and CDR2: SGHDT and YYEEEE. V shed 2 bases and J 12 bases; nucleotides not matched to a gene: 8. CDR3 region: CASSFSGTSGKRQFF. The CDR3 nucleotides read TGTGCCAGCAGCTTCTCCGGGACTAGCGGGAAGCGGCAGTTCTTC.

This clonotype was seen a few times. J is TRBJ2-3 and V is TRBV27, with 14 nucleotides matching TRBD2. This CDR3 contains 16 residues. J lost 6 bases, V lost 4 bases, and 6 bases had no gene match. Germline V lookup: CDR1 MNHEY, CDR2 SMNVEV (reference sequence). The CDR3 coding sequence is TGTGCCAGCAGTTCCTGGACTAGCGGGAGGATGGATACGCAGTATTTT. Encoded protein: CASSSWTSGRMDTQYF.

This clonotype has only a few counts. J is TRBJ1-4 and V is TRBV20-1, with D uncertain. The CDR3 extends over 15 amino acids. V gave up 5 bases and J gave up 5 bases, with 18 bases separating them. Germline V CDR1 and CDR2: DFQATT, SNEGSKA (reference sequence). CDR3 region: CSAPRPSGGNEKLFF. As DNA, the CDR3 is TGCAGTGCTCCCCGACCGAGCGGAGGAAATGAAAAACTGTTTTTT.

V is TRBV12-3 or TRBV12-4 and J is TRBJ1-2; D perhaps matches TRBD1 (5 bases). Trimming shortened V by 6 bases and J by 2 bases, and 10 bases separated the two germline ends. The CDR3 covers 13 residues. Written as DNA, the CDR3 is TGTGCCAGCAGGGCAGGGTTCAACTATGGCTACACCTTC. This sequence encodes CASRAGFNYGYTF.

This clonotype turned up a few times. This chain links TRBV11-2 with TRBJ2-1; TRBD2 matches 10 bases. The CDR3 has 17 residues. The V and J ends lost 3 bases and 1 base, in that order; junction bases with no gene match: 6. Per the germline V gene, CDR1 is SGHAT and CDR2 is FQNNGV. The DNA for the CDR3 is TGTGCCAGCAGCTTTTACATAGCGGGAGGTTCCTACAATGAGCAGTTCTTC. It translates to CASSFYIAGGSYNEQFF.

The chain is built from TRBV9 and TRBJ2-3, with 10 bases identical to TRBD1. The CDR3 spans 15 residues. CDR1 SGDLS and CDR2 YYNGEE come from the germline V gene. V lost 3 bases, J lost 4 bases, and 5 bases stayed unmatched. The CDR3 spells CASSAGTGAADTQYF. CDR3 sequence (DNA): TGTGCCAGCAGCGCGGGGACAGGGGCGGCAGATACGCAGTATTTT.

This clonotype was picked up a small number of times. The chain uses TRBV12-3 or TRBV12-4 and TRBJ2-1, with TRBD1 identical over 10 bases. The trim removed 6 bases at V and 9 bases at J, leaving 8 bases unmatched. There are 14 residues in the CDR3. The CDR3 DNA is TGTGCCAGCAGCATGACAGGGGGCTTTGGTGAGCAGTTCTTC. It codes for CASSMTGGFGEQFF.

The genes are TRBV7-2 and TRBJ2-1, with a possible D match to TRBD2 (5 bases). CDR1 SGHTA and CDR2 FQGNSA come from the germline V gene. V lost 3 bases, J lost 0 bases, and 9 bases lay in between. This CDR3 is built from 15 residues. The CDR3 DNA is TGTGCCAGCAGCTTCGGACGGGACTCCTACAATGAGCAGTTCTTC. Translation: CASSFGRDSYNEQFF. Filled out from reference TRBV7-2 and TRBJ2-1, the complete variable domain reads GAGVSQSPSNKVTEKGKDVELRCDPISGHTALYWYRQSLGQGLEFLIYFQGNSAPDKSGLPSDRFSAERTGGSVSTLTIQRTQQEDSAVYLCASSFGRDSYNEQFFGPGTRLTVL.

This clonotype was seen a few times. The chain joins TRBV6-5 to TRBJ2-3; no clear D gene. CDR1 is MNHEY, CDR2 SVGAGI, per germline. This CDR3 region has 13 residues. Trimming pared 2 bases from V and 5 bases from J, leaving 8 bases between. The CDR3 bases are TGTGCCAGCAGTTACGTGGTAGAAGATACGCAGTATTTT. This gives the protein CASSYVVEDTQYF.

The chain carries TRBV20-1 and TRBJ1-6; D possibly corresponds to TRBD1 (5 bases). The V gene's germline CDR1 is DFQATT and CDR2 SNEGSKA (reference sequence). V lost 5 bases and J 10 bases, leaving 15 bases between the germline ends. This CDR3 comprises 13 residues. The DNA of the CDR3 is TGCAGTGCTGTACAGGCCCTCCGGTCACCCCTCCACTTT. Protein: CSAVQALRSPLHF.

The rearrangement uses TRBV20-1 and TRBJ2-5, with TRBD2 identical over 10 bases. CDR1 and CDR2 from the germline V gene are DFQATT and SNEGSKA (reference sequence). J gave up 3 bases and V 3 bases, and 10 bases lay outside the gene matches. The CDR3 loop spans 16 amino acids. For the CDR3, the DNA is TGCAGTGCTAGTTTACTAGCGGGAAGAATCAAAGAGACCCAGTACTTC. Its protein product is CSASLLAGRIKETQYF.

The J gene is TRBJ2-5, the V gene TRBV14; D ambiguous. CDR1 is SGHDN and CDR2 is FVKESK in the germline V gene. Deletions cut 4 bases from V and 5 bases from J, with 17 bases between. This CDR3 has 15 residues. The CDR3 is CASSLGRVAGETQYF. The CDR3 DNA sequence: TGTGCCAGCAGCCTGGGTAGGGTAGCCGGTGAGACCCAGTACTTC.

The chain employs TRBV29-1 and TRBJ2-7, with 7 nucleotides matching TRBD2. V gave up 5 bases and J gave up 2 bases; unmatched junction bases: 9. Per germline, CDR1 SQVTM and CDR2 ANQGSEA. The CDR3 length is 14 residues. The chain's CDR3 is CSVMAGARAYEQYF. CDR3 nucleotide sequence: TGCAGCGTTATGGCGGGAGCGAGAGCCTACGAGCAGTACTTC.

This clonotype was picked up a small number of times. The V call is TRBV6-2 or TRBV6-3, the J call TRBJ2-1; D is possibly TRBD2 (5 bases). Germline V gene sequence: CDR1 MNHEY, CDR2 SVGEGT. Trimming removed 4 bases at V and 8 bases at J, with 9 bases between. There are 12 residues in the CDR3. DNA of the CDR3: TGTGCCAGCAGTTCGGTGGGAGATGAGCAGTTCTTC. This encodes CASSSVGDEQFF.

The V call is TRBV20-1, the J call TRBJ2-2, with a tentative D call TRBD2 (6 bases). From germline, CDR1 is DFQATT and CDR2 SNEGSKA (reference sequence). The CDR3 sequence is 16 residues long. The CDR3 nucleotides are TGCTGCGCTAGAGATAGCGGACCATCCGGCACCGGGGAGCTGTTTTTT. Amino acids: CCARDSGPSGTGELFF.

The rearrangement uses TRBV6-1 and TRBJ2-3, with D uncertain. V lost 4 bases, J lost 0 bases, and 11 bases lay in between. The CDR3 extends over 15 amino acids. Germline loops: CDR1 MNHNS, CDR2 SASEGT. The CDR3 spells CASSGLRKSTDTQYF. CDR3 in DNA: TGTGCCAGCAGTGGTCTCAGGAAGAGCACAGATACGCAGTATTTT.

The V call is TRBV12-3 or TRBV12-4, the J call TRBJ2-3; D is ambiguous. The CDR3 length is 11 residues. Trimming removed 7 bases at V and 10 bases at J, with 12 bases between. The CDR3 reads CASKGSGAQYF. The CDR3 DNA is TGTGCCAGCAAGGGCTCAGGTGCGCAGTATTTT.